The 2 T cell receptor beta chains in this list originate from one sample, sequenced in a study of vaccination and CD4 T cells after COVID-19. No antigen has been identified for these receptors. Treatment in this sample: roughly nine-day PBMC culture with coronavirus spike peptide pools or control peptides (ViraFEST assay). Sequenced with the Oncomine TCR Beta short-read assay was DNA taken from cultured CD4+ T cells. TCRdb re-analysed the PCR reads in MiXCR, keeping a single row per CDR3 protein. The table records about 18,000 distinct CDR3 sequences, roughly 50% of them present only once. The sequenced sample was CD4+ T cells from blood, cultured in vitro. Receptors originate from a human donor who had recovered from COVID-19.

The table lists this clonotype with a few counts. The V gene is TRBV7-6, the J gene TRBJ2-7; no firm D call. The CDR3 totals 14 residues. V shed 2 bases and J shed 4 bases, with 12 bases lying between them. Germline CDR1 SGHVS, CDR2 FNYEAQ. CDR3 amino acids: CASSLFGDPYEQYF. Here the CDR3 DNA reads TGTGCCAGCAGCTTATTCGGTGACCCTTACGAGCAGTACTTC.

This clonotype was detected only a few times. This sequence joins TRBV2 and TRBJ2-6, with no clear D. V shed 6 bases and J shed 0 bases, with 9 bases lying between them. The CDR3 runs to 15 residues. Germline V gene sequence: CDR1 SNHLY, CDR2 FYNNEI. CDR3 sequence (DNA): TGTGCCAGCAGAAGAGGACGCTCTGGGGCCAACGTCCTGACTTTC. Its protein is CASRRGRSGANVLTF.